A selection of T cell receptor beta chains follows, all from one sample in a study of blood T cell repertoires in COVID-19. Profiled with immunoSEQ multiplex PCR; TCRdb holds only in-frame clones, not every one. The sample includes roughly 130,000 clones, 70% to 85% of them seen just once. Sequencing was carried out using peripheral blood. These receptors all stem from an older woman with acute or convalescent COVID-19. Each CDR3 is given with its conserved first and last residue. The order of the fields is clone size, D gene, J gene, V gene, CDR3 DNA, CDR3 protein. A D gene is named only where the DNA matches it firmly. Clone size appears in some rows only: once, few, many, or a class for an expanded clone.

>NA|NA|TRBJ1-1|TRBV6-5
TGTGCCAGCAGTTACTCGAGTGACAGGTATACTGAAGCTTTCTTT
CASSYSSDRYTEAFF
>NA|NA|TRBJ2-2|TRBV5-6
TGTGCCAGCAGCTTGGAACTCCGAGGGAACCCCGGGGAGCTGTTTTTT
CASSLELRGNPGELFF
>NA|NA|TRBJ1-2|TRBV11-2
TGTGCCAGCAGCTTAGGGGCAGTCCGAGGCTACACCTTC
CASSLGAVRGYTF
>NA|NA|TRBJ2-1|TRBV7-3
TGTGCCAGCAGCATGGACATGAGCTCCTACAATGAGCAGTTCTTC
CASSMDMSSYNEQFF
>NA|TRBD1|TRBJ1-6|TRBV30
TGTGCCTGCACGGGACAGGCCTCTTCACCCCTCCACTTT
CACTGQASSPLHF
>few|NA|TRBJ2-2|TRBV13
TGTGCCAGCAGCTTATGGGAGACCGGGGAGCTGTTTTTT
CASSLWETGELFF
>once|NA|TRBJ2-5|TRBV5-5
TGTGCCAGCAGCTTTCGGGGGAAGGATCAGACCCAGTACTTC
CASSFRGKDQTQYF
>NA|TRBD1|TRBJ2-4|TRBV9
TGTGCCAGCAGCTCGCCGACAGGGGCGGGCATTCAGTACTTC
CASSSPTGAGIQYF
>NA|NA|TRBJ2-5|TRBV3-1/TRBV3-2
TGTGCCAGCAGCTCCCCCTTAGGGGTTCAAGAGACCCAGTACTTC
CASSSPLGVQETQYF
>NA|NA|TRBJ1-1|TRBV6-5
TGTGCCAGCAGCTCAGGGGATGAAGCTTTCTTT
CASSSGDEAFF
>NA|TRBD1|TRBJ2-1|TRBV5-4
TGTGCCAGCAGCTTGCCCTCCCATACGGGACAGAATAATGAGCAGTTCTTC
CASSLPSHTGQNNEQFF
>NA|TRBD2|TRBJ2-1|TRBV29-1
TGCAGCGTTGACGGACTAGCGGGAACCTCCTACAATGAGCAGTTCTTC
CSVDGLAGTSYNEQFF